The TCR beta chain described here comes from a study of T cell responses to AZD1222 COVID-19 vaccine. Study-wide results and limits: No repertoire was sampled before or during the peak T cell response, only after it. Reportedly, close to half of spike-specific TCRs are directed against unmutated variant regions. Baseline seropositives among AZD1222 recipients totaled only 6 or 7. Dominant CD4 TCR responses targeted spike regions 160-218 and 743-854.

Method: immunoSEQ multiplex PCR; TCRdb's copy keeps in-frame clones and lacks some. The sample consists of approximately 270,000 clones, almost 95% of them appearing once. For this clone: Antigen specificity is unknown.

J was trimmed by 5 bases and V by 2 bases; bases with no gene match: 5. Germline V lookup: CDR1 MDHEN, CDR2 SYDVKM. CDR3 length equals 15 residues. The specimen comprised peripheral blood, sampled 28 days after the second AZD1222 dose. The chain has TRBV28 and TRBJ1-5, with 8 bases lining up with TRBD1. The sequence derives from an adult who received the AZD1222 COVID-19 vaccine. CDR3 region: CASSLGGTGHQPQHF. The DNA for the CDR3 is TGTGCCAGCAGTTTAGGGGGGACAGGACATCAGCCCCAGCATTTT. Full variable domain (remainder filled in from reference TRBV28 and TRBJ1-5): DVKVTQSSRYLVKRTGEKVFLECVQDMDHENMFWYRQDPGLGLRLIYFSYDVKMKEKGDIPEGYSVSREKKERFSLILESASTNQTSMYLCASSLGGTGHQPQHFGDGTRLSIL.